This entry lists 20 T cell receptor beta chains sequenced from one sample in a study of shared clonotypes between healthy human individuals (dated by TCRdb to about 2020). The receptor library was made with the immunoSEQ multiplex PCR assay. Entries here come from immuneACCESS through TCRdb and include only in-frame sequences with V and J called. Some clones fail to appear in such tables; in the studies checked, an unresolved V gene covers under half of the shortfall, and the cause of the remainder is unknown. In all, the sample holds about 460,000 clones, and roughly three quarters of those were seen once. More than 10% of the sample is taken by the ten largest. Source material: PBMCs. Source of these receptors: a woman between 35 and 50 years old in good health. Some clones in this sample may be carry-over from other donors' samples.

This clone was recorded a few times. A read error may be the cause here, since a much bigger clone is one base away. The same CDR3 arises from other DNA sequences in this sample as well. The chain has TRBV28 and TRBJ2-3; D gene unclear. CDR3 length: 12 residues. The V gene lost 10 bases and the J gene lost 4 bases, with 12 bases spanning the gap. The germline gives CDR1 MDHEN, CDR2 SYDVKM. CDR3 protein: CATRLVADTQYF. The CDR3, as DNA: TGTGCCACCAGATTAGTGGCAGATACGCAGTATTTT. The entire variable domain, with the rest obtained from reference TRBV28 and TRBJ2-3, is as follows: DVKVTQSSRYLVKRTGEKVFLECVQDMDHENMFWYRQDPGLGLRLIYFSYDVKMKEKGDIPEGYSVSREKKERFSLILESASTNQTSMYLCATRLVADTQYFGPGTRLTVL.

The chain carries TRBV28 and TRBJ2-5, with a possible D match to TRBD1 (6 bases). The CDR3 contains 14 residues. CDR1 and CDR2 from the germline V gene are MDHEN and SYDVKM. V lost 6 bases and J lost 0, with 11 bases in between. In DNA, the CDR3 is TGTGCCAGCAGCGCCACAGGGAACCAAGAGACCCAGTACTTC. Protein product: CASSATGNQETQYF.

This clone was detected only once. The chain couples TRBV5-6 to TRBJ2-2; TRBD2 matches 12 bases. The CDR3 runs 19 residues. Trimming took 6 bases from V and 0 from J; bases not matched to a gene: 12. Germline V gene lookup returns CDR1 SGHDT and CDR2 YYEEEE. The CDR3 DNA reads as TGTGCCAGCACCACCGGACTAGCGGGGCCACGTTCGAACACCGGGGAGCTGTTTTTT. The encoded protein is CASTTGLAGPRSNTGELFF.

Comment on this clone: A much larger clone sits a single nucleotide away, making a read error possible. This specimen includes other DNA sequences encoding the same CDR3. The rearrangement links TRBV10-3 to TRBJ2-7, with D possibly matching TRBD2 (5 bases). The CDR3 loop spans 13 amino acids. The V gene's germline CDR1 is ENHRY and CDR2 SYGVKD. This chain's CDR3 is CAISAQTEDEQYF. CDR3 bases: TGTGCCATCAGTGCACAGACGGAGGACGAGCAATACTTC.

Note on this clone: This may be a read error: a much more frequent sequence differs by one nucleotide. The identical CDR3 is also encoded by other nucleotide sequences in the sample. The chain is built from TRBV29-1 and TRBJ1-5, with 9 bases aligning to TRBD1. The CDR3 is made up of 14 amino acids. Germline trimming cut 6 bases from V and 5 bases from J; bases unmatched to any gene: 8. The V gene's germline CDR1 is SQVTM and CDR2 ANQGSEA. The CDR3, as DNA: TGCAGCGTCGGGGGACAGGGTGATCATCAGCCCCAGCATTTT. This sequence encodes CSVGGQGDHQPQHF.

V usage is TRBV18 and J usage is TRBJ2-2; 8 bases fit TRBD2. Germline-derived CDR1 and CDR2 are KGHSH and LQKENI. Unmatched junction bases numbered 7, after V lost 4 bases and J lost 3 bases. This CDR3 is 16 amino acids long. This CDR3 is CASSHAGTRDTGELFF. CDR3 sequence (DNA): TGTGCCAGCTCACACGCCGGGACTAGAGACACCGGGGAGCTGTTTTTT.

Comments on this clone: A read error is the likely source, as a far larger clone sits one nucleotide away. V gene TRBV2 combines with J gene TRBJ2-1; D gene ambiguous. Germline CDR1 reads SNHLY; CDR2 reads FYNNEI. The V gene lost 0 bases and the J gene lost 8 bases, with 8 bases spanning the gap. CDR3 length equals 13 residues. The CDR3 coding sequence is TGTGCCAGCAGTGAAGCACTTTCCCATGAGCAGTTCTTC. It specifies CASSEALSHEQFF. Variable domain in full (rest from reference TRBV2 and TRBJ2-1): EPEVTQTPSHQVTQMGQEVILRCVPISNHLYFYWYRQILGQKVEFLVSFYNNEISEKSEIFDDQFSVERPDGSNFTLKIRSTKLEDSAMYFCASSEALSHEQFFGPGTRLTVL.

The rearrangement uses TRBV30 and TRBJ2-3; D call uncertain. The CDR3 consists of 12 residues. Looked up from germline, CDR1 is GTSNPN and CDR2 is SVGIG (reference sequence). V was shortened by 2 bases and J by 4 bases, with 7 bases between the two germline ends. CDR3 nucleotides: TGTGCCTGGAGTACCGCCTCAGATACGCAGTATTTT. It is translated as CAWSTASDTQYF. The whole variable domain, filled in from reference TRBV30 and TRBJ2-3, reads SQTIHQWPATLVQPVGSPLSLECTVEGTSNPNLYWYRQAAGRGLQLLFYSVGIGQISSEVPQNLSASRPQDRQFILSSKKLLLSDSGFYLCAWSTASDTQYFGPGTRLTVL.

The chain joins TRBV9 to TRBJ2-1, with 14 bases matching TRBD2. CDR3 size: 16 residues. The trim removed 2 bases at V and 3 bases at J, leaving 1 base unmatched. The germline CDR1 and CDR2 sequences are SGDLS and YYNGEE. CDR3 bases: TGTGCCAGCAGCGTCGGGACTAGCGGGGGCTACAATGAGCAGTTCTTC. Translating it yields CASSVGTSGGYNEQFF.

Worth noting for this clone: Other nucleotide sequences in the sample specify the same CDR3. The rearrangement uses TRBV5-1 and TRBJ1-4; possibly TRBD1 for D (6 bases). CDR1 is SGHRS, CDR2 YFSETQ, per germline. There are 14 residues in the CDR3. The germline V and J ends were trimmed by 4 bases and 3 bases, with 10 bases remaining between them. The CDR3 nucleotides are TGCGCCAGCAGCCTAGGGGGTTCTAATGAAAAACTGTTTTTT. It is translated as CASSLGGSNEKLFF.

V gene TRBV29-1 combines with J gene TRBJ2-3, with a tentative D call TRBD2 (6 bases). The V gene lost 2 bases and the J gene lost 0 bases, with 6 bases spanning the gap. CDR1 and CDR2 (germline): SQVTM, ANQGSEA. This CDR3 comprises 13 residues. This CDR3 reads CSVESGSTDTQYF. The CDR3 DNA reads TGCAGCGTTGAAAGCGGGAGCACAGATACGCAGTATTTT.

Details on this clone: With only one base between it and a far larger clone, this is likely a read error. The chain joins TRBV2 to TRBJ2-7; D is ambiguous. The CDR3 length is 12 residues. CDR1 SNHLY and CDR2 FYNNEI come from the germline V gene. The CDR3 loop is CASSLDLYEQHF. Written as DNA, the CDR3 is TGTGCCAGCAGTCTCGATCTCTACGAGCAGCACTTC.

The chain couples TRBV10-3 to TRBJ1-2, with 7 bases identical to TRBD1. This CDR3 has 15 residues. CDR1 is ENHRY, CDR2 SYGVKD, per germline. Unmatched junction bases numbered 6, after V lost 2 bases and J lost 3 bases. CDR3 loop: CAISERTGTDYGYTF. CDR3 nucleotide sequence: TGTGCCATCAGTGAGCGGACCGGGACAGACTATGGCTACACCTTC.

The chain recombines TRBV6-1 with TRBJ2-1, with D perhaps TRBD1 or TRBD2 (5 bases each). V lost 0 bases and J lost 12, with 12 bases in between. The CDR3 loop spans 13 amino acids. The germline V gene has CDR1 MNHNS and CDR2 SASEGT. The CDR3 protein is CASSEAGVMMQFF. The CDR3 nucleotides read TGTGCCAGCAGTGAAGCGGGGGTAATGATGCAGTTCTTC.

To note about this clone: Distinct nucleotide sequences in the sample also encode this CDR3. V is TRBV18 and J is TRBJ2-3; no clear D gene. This CDR3 is 13 amino acids long. Germline V gene data show CDR1 as KGHSH and CDR2 as LQKENI. V was clipped by 3 bases and J by 1 base, with 5 bases between them. Written as DNA, the CDR3 is TGTGCCAGCTCACCCAGTGGCACAGATACGCAGTATTTT. Encoded protein: CASSPSGTDTQYF.

The V and J genes are TRBV6-6 and TRBJ2-7; 7 positions match TRBD2. Germline values: CDR1 MNHNY, CDR2 SVGAGI (reference sequence). The CDR3 length is 14 residues. The J segment lost 1 base and the V segment lost 7 bases, leaving 7 bases of the junction unmatched. The DNA for the CDR3 is TGTGCCAGCAATCTACTAGCGTCTTCCTACGAGCAGTACTTC. Protein sequence: CASNLLASSYEQYF.

The chain is built from TRBV7-3 and TRBJ2-2; D tentatively fits TRBD1 or TRBD2 (5 bases each). The germline V gene encodes CDR1 SGHTA and CDR2 FQGTGA. This CDR3 has 15 amino acids. V lost 1 base and J lost 5, with 11 bases in between. CDR3 amino acids: CASSLNQGGTGELFF. The CDR3 nucleotides read TGTGCCAGCAGCTTAAATCAGGGCGGGACCGGGGAGCTGTTTTTT.

The V and J genes are TRBV5-6 and TRBJ1-2, with 9 bases identical to TRBD1. Germline CDR1 and CDR2: SGHDT and YYEEEE. The V and J ends lost 4 bases and 8 bases, in that order; junction bases with no gene match: 3. The CDR3 runs to 12 residues. CDR3 sequence (DNA): TGTGCCAGCAGCATGGGACAGGGAGGCTACACCTTC. Protein: CASSMGQGGYTF.

The chain combines TRBV28 with TRBJ2-1; 7 bases align to TRBD1. CDR3 length: 14 residues. CDR1 MDHEN and CDR2 SYDVKM come from the germline V gene. With V trimmed by 6 bases and J by 5 bases, 7 bases remained unmatched. The CDR3 is CASSSLGQNNEQFF. The CDR3 coding sequence is TGTGCCAGCAGCTCCCTGGGACAGAACAATGAGCAGTTCTTC.

This rearrangement joins TRBV5-4 to TRBJ1-4; D call uncertain. V shed 4 bases and J shed 7 bases, with 11 bases lying between them. This CDR3 has 13 residues. Germline loops: CDR1 SGHNT, CDR2 YYREEE (reference sequence). The DNA of the CDR3 is TGTGCCAGCAGCCTCTCCGAGACTGAAAAACTGTTTTTT. Its protein product is CASSLSETEKLFF.